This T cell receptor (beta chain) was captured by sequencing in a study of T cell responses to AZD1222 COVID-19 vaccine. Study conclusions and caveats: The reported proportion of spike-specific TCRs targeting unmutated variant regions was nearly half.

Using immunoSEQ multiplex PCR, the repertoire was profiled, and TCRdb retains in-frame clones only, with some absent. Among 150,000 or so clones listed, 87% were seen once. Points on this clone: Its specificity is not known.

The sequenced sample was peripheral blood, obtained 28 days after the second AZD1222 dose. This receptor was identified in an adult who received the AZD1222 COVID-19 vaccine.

The CDR3 reads CASSLSSGGLHSYEQYF. In DNA form, the CDR3 reads TGTGCCAGCAGCTTGAGTAGCGGGGGACTCCACTCCTACGAGCAGTACTTC. The chain combines TRBV5-4 with TRBJ2-7, with 9 bases matching TRBD2. In germline, CDR1 is SGHNT, CDR2 YYREEE (reference sequence). The CDR3 is 17 residues long. The trim removed 1 base at V and 0 bases at J, leaving 8 bases unmatched. The entire variable domain, with the rest obtained from reference TRBV5-4 and TRBJ2-7, is as follows: ETGVTQSPTHLIKTRGQQVTLRCSSQSGHNTVSWYQQALGQGPQFIFQYYREEENGRGNFPPRFSGLQFPNYSSELNVNALELDDSALYLCASSLSSGGLHSYEQYFGPGTRLTVT.